A selection of T cell receptor beta chains follows, all from one sample in a study of T-cell reconstitution after alpha-beta-depleted transplantation in children. One entry per CDR3 protein results from TCRdb running MiXCR on the PCR reads. The data hold about 240,000 distinct CDR3 sequences, with around 13% observed a single time. Here the sequenced sample was PBMCs from the stem cell graft donor, taken from the stem cell graft. The receptor source for this set is a human donor who donated a stem cell graft to a child with acute lymphoblastic leukemia. Both conserved end residues are part of each CDR3.

v_call: TRBV5-6; cdr3_aa: CASSLASGSQFF
v_call: TRBV30; cdr3_aa: CAWRAGTGAGGYTF
v_call: TRBV29-1; cdr3_aa: CSAGRDSEVQFF
v_call: TRBV20-1; cdr3_aa: CSARDKGTYNEQFF
v_call: TRBV12-3/TRBV12-4; cdr3_aa: CASSLASGPVEQYF
v_call: TRBV28; cdr3_aa: CASRPGQPPYEQYF
v_call: TRBV6-1; cdr3_aa: CASSTAWTGNGNQPQHF
v_call: TRBV20-1; cdr3_aa: CSAGGKDISNQPQHF
v_call: TRBV20-1; cdr3_aa: CSAIRASYEQYF
v_call: TRBV7-9; cdr3_aa: CATQGEKLFF
v_call: TRBV5-1; cdr3_aa: CASRSFGGGETQYF
v_call: TRBV18; cdr3_aa: CASSPMDSSGNTIYF
v_call: TRBV12-3/TRBV12-4; cdr3_aa: CASSLVAGANTEAFF
v_call: TRBV7-8; cdr3_aa: CASSTLSRGPTYEQYF
v_call: TRBV28; cdr3_aa: CASSSWQFASYEQYF
v_call: TRBV27; cdr3_aa: CASSATNQPQHF
v_call: TRBV20-1; cdr3_aa: CSATPADRGSQPQHF
v_call: TRBV3-1; cdr3_aa: CASSYRGGGSSYNEQFF
v_call: TRBV6-1; cdr3_aa: CASTKGDTQYF
v_call: TRBV9; cdr3_aa: CASHDRGHGYTF
v_call: TRBV5-1; cdr3_aa: CASSGAEQGFF
v_call: TRBV7-8; cdr3_aa: CASRLPGTGRISGANVLTF
v_call: TRBV9; cdr3_aa: CASSSDPSYNEQFF
v_call: TRBV29-1; cdr3_aa: CSGREGLAETQYF
v_call: TRBV7-9; cdr3_aa: CASSLAGRVGYGYTF
v_call: TRBV24-1; cdr3_aa: CATSGPGNQPQHF